The clone carrying this T cell receptor beta chain has ten or more counts. Its matching antigen is unknown. TCR beta cDNA was made from 450 to 600 ng total RNA with a constant-region primer. What produced the TCR beta libraries was three nested multiplex PCR rounds using slightly modified ARM-PCR. Investigators reported that the first two PCR rounds, at 10 to 11 cycles each, used TRBV1-TRBV30 forward primers with a C-beta reverse primer. TCRdb reanalysed the multiplex PCR reads using MiXCR and keeps one entry per CDR3 protein. The sample has over 100,000 distinct CDR3 sequences, around 65% seen once. This entry is derived from a study of tumor-infiltrating lymphocytes in primary liver carcinoma. Whole-study context: Donors had hepatocellular carcinoma or combined HCC and intrahepatic cholangiocarcinoma.

Bulk tissue was left unsorted, and RNA and DNA were co-extracted from 20-30 mg of it. Surgical resection was used to treat these primary liver carcinoma patients. The study, taken as a whole, reports: Between tumor regions, pairs overlapped more than tumor-adjacent and tumor-blood pairs did.

The CDR3 covers 13 residues. The junction had 0 bases not matched to a gene; V was cut back by 0 bases and J by 6 bases. Germline CDR1 and CDR2: SGHVS and FQNEAQ. The chain has TRBV7-8 and TRBJ1-2; 8 bases map to TRBD1. This clonotype originated in a woman in her sixties with primary liver carcinoma and hepatitis B virus infection. Specimen: tumor-adjacent normal liver tissue. The CDR3 is CASSLARGHGYTF. The CDR3 DNA sequence: TGTGCCAGCAGCTTAGCCAGGGGGCATGGCTACACCTTC.